This entry is about one T cell receptor (beta chain). Its antigen is currently not known. Per-base quality was not reported, and no clone a single base away is much larger than it. This specimen comes from a study of PD-1 blockade in mismatch repair-deficient tumors (dated by TCRdb to about 2017). Regarding the research as a whole: Between late 2013 and September 2016, the trial enrolled about 93 consecutive patients with 12 mismatch repair-deficient cancer types, every one of whom had been previously treated and was progressing. Tumor-associated T cell clones were tracked in the peripheral blood of patients responding to PD-1 blockade by deep sequencing of TCR CDR3 regions. Broader findings and caveats from the paper: Tumor-resident clones, often undetectable in blood before treatment, expanded rapidly after pembrolizumab and then contracted, generally before radiologic responses.

The receptor library was made with the immunoSEQ multiplex PCR assay. TCRdb limited this immuneACCESS table to in-frame rearrangements with V and J called. A share of clones is missing; checked studies link under half to unresolved V genes, and the rest is unexplained. In this sample the table shows tens of thousands of clones, 70% to 90% of which occur a single time. The top ten constitute approximately 13% of the sample. From the cysteine up to the phenylalanine, the CDR3 has a length of 10 residues. Only the CDR3 portion is preserved as DNA: 30 bases, with reading frame beginning at the first base. The junction shows trimming of 1 base on V and 5 bases on J, plus 2 bases between the germline ends. According to the germline V gene (reference sequence), CDR1 reads DFQATT and CDR2 reads SNEGSKA. For every enrolled patient, mismatch repair deficiency was confirmed by either polymerase chain reaction or immunohistochemistry. TCR sequencing was carried out for three patients who responded to pembrolizumab therapy. The phase II trial prospectively tested pembrolizumab PD-1 blockade in advanced mismatch repair-deficient cancers regardless of tissue of origin. Peripheral blood T cell samples were gathered serially, both before PD-1 blockade started and at multiple time points afterward. Blood sampling time points were reported as weeks after the first dose of pembrolizumab.

The TCR sequence derives from an adult with mismatch repair-deficient cancer. The sequencing here drew on peripheral blood, taken 52 weeks after starting pembrolizumab. The V and J segments used are TRBV20-1 and TRBJ2-5; there is no confident call for the D gene. The CDR3 is CSARGETQYF. DNA sequence: TGCAGTGCTAGAGGGGAGACCCAGTACTTC.